A single sample gave rise to the 21 T cell receptor beta chains below, sequenced in a study of T cell repertoires in aging, cancer and after chemotherapy. The template was genomic DNA from peripheral blood, not RNA. TRB rearrangements spanning V, D and J were amplified using mixed TRB-A/B primers. Each CDR3 protein gets one entry after TCRdb re-called the multiplex PCR reads with MiXCR. In the table there are approximately 1,500 distinct CDR3 sequences, about 42% of which are singletons. The sample was blood. These receptors all stem from a human donor with a solid tumor.

Only a few counts were recorded for this clonotype. The chain recombines TRBV19 with TRBJ2-3, with 8 bases lining up with TRBD2. Germline V gene lookup returns CDR1 LNHDA and CDR2 SQIVND (reference sequence). This CDR3 is 16 amino acids long. Trimming at V came to 5 bases and at J to 1 base, leaving 8 bases not matched to a gene. CDR3 protein: CASSPPAGEGTDTQYF. CDR3 DNA sequence: TGTGCCAGTAGTCCTCCAGCGGGAGAGGGCACAGATACGCAGTATTTT.

The chain combines TRBV20-1 with TRBJ2-7, with D unresolved. The V gene lost 0 bases and the J gene lost 0 bases, with 3 bases spanning the gap. The CDR3 has 12 residues. Germline V gene data show CDR1 as DFQATT and CDR2 as SNEGSKA (reference sequence). DNA for the CDR3: TGCAGTGCTAGAGAGCTCTCCTACGAGCAGTACTTC. Translating it yields CSARELSYEQYF.

The rearrangement joins TRBV19 to TRBJ1-5; no reliable D call. Trimming shortened V by 1 base and J by 0 bases, and 16 bases separated the two germline ends. CDR3 size: 18 residues. Germline CDR1 reads LNHDA; CDR2 reads SQIVND (reference sequence). The CDR3 DNA follows: TGTGCCAGTAGTATAGCGGGCAGTTCGAGAAGTAGCAATCAGCCCCAGCATTTT. It codes for CASSIAGSSRSSNQPQHF.

This clonotype is labeled large. V gene TRBV7-6 combines with J gene TRBJ2-1, with D unresolved. The CDR3 loop spans 16 amino acids. Germline V gene sequence: CDR1 SGHVS, CDR2 FNYEAQ. The ends were cut back, 5 bases at V and 0 bases at J, with 14 bases in the middle. In nucleotides, the CDR3 is TGTGCCAGCAGCCCATACCCGCCAGACTCCTACAATGAGCAGTTCTTC. It is translated as CASSPYPPDSYNEQFF.

V gene TRBV28 combines with J gene TRBJ1-5, with D perhaps matching TRBD1 (5 bases). The germline V gene has CDR1 MDHEN and CDR2 SYDVKM. Trimming took off 6 bases at V and 0 bases at J, with 24 bases between the two ends. The CDR3 is 19 amino acids. The CDR3 DNA reads as TGTGCCAGCAGCCCCACGCTTGCGATGCTAGGGGATAGCAATCAGCCCCAGCATTTT. Protein product: CASSPTLAMLGDSNQPQHF.

The V call is TRBV18, the J call TRBJ1-1; D not certain. CDR3 size: 13 residues. V was shortened by 6 bases and J by 1 base, with 9 bases between the two germline ends. Germline V gives CDR1 KGHSH, CDR2 LQKENI. The CDR3 reads CASSGGANTEAFF. The CDR3 DNA reads as TGTGCCAGCTCGGGAGGCGCGAACACTGAAGCTTTCTTT.

A single count supports this clonotype. Possible read error: a much larger clone is one base away. This chain uses TRBV6-5 with TRBJ2-7, with 9 positions matching TRBD2. From germline, CDR1 is MNHEY and CDR2 SVGAGI. The J segment lost 3 bases and the V segment lost 2 bases, leaving 2 bases of the junction unmatched. This CDR3 region has 14 residues. CDR3 bases: TGTGCCAGCAGTTACGGGCGGGAGGGCTACGAGCAGTACTTC. It translates to CASSYGREGYEQYF.

The genes are TRBV28 and TRBJ2-2; D perhaps matches TRBD1 (6 bases). V lost 5 bases and J lost 9, with 22 bases in between. The germline CDR1 and CDR2 sequences are MDHEN and SYDVKM. The CDR3 consists of 16 residues. DNA for the CDR3: TGTGCCAGCAGTAGGGAACAGGGACCCACACGATGGGAGCTGTTTTTT. Its translation: CASSREQGPTRWELFF.

There are a few counts of this clonotype. The genes are TRBV20-1 and TRBJ2-3, with a possible D match to TRBD1 (5 bases). Trimming stripped 5 bases from V and 4 bases from J, with 16 bases between. The CDR3 spans 14 residues. Germline CDR1 and CDR2: DFQATT and SNEGSKA (reference sequence). For the CDR3, the DNA is TGCAGTGCTCGGTGGGGCGTCGGGCCAGATACGCAGTATTTT. This translates into CSARWGVGPDTQYF.

The chain combines TRBV10-3 with TRBJ1-2; D is undetermined. The CDR3 covers 15 residues. Deletions cut 3 bases from V and 1 base from J, with 12 bases between. Germline CDR1 and CDR2: ENHRY and SYGVKD. CDR3 region: CAISETDGNNYGYTF. CDR3 nucleotide sequence: TGTGCCATCAGTGAAACGGACGGTAATAACTATGGCTACACCTTC.

As DNA, the CDR3 is TGTGCCAGCAGTTTCGTGCAGGGAGGCTCAGCTTTCTTT. Translating it yields CASSFVQGGSAFF. The chain has TRBV12-3 or TRBV12-4 and TRBJ1-1; a possible D gene is TRBD1 (5 bases). The V end lost 3 bases, the J end lost 10 bases, and 15 bases lay between the germline ends. The CDR3 runs to 13 residues.

This clonotype was picked up one time. This sequence joins TRBV6-5 and TRBJ1-1; 8 nucleotides line up with TRBD1. Germline V gene sequence: CDR1 MNHEY, CDR2 SVGAGI. J gave up 0 bases and V 5 bases, and 5 bases lay outside the gene matches. The CDR3 is 15 amino acids. The CDR3 DNA is TGTGCCAGCAGTAAGACAGGGGAAATGAACACTGAAGCTTTCTTT. This encodes CASSKTGEMNTEAFF.

V and J are TRBV30 and TRBJ2-1, with D possibly matching TRBD2 (5 bases). The CDR3 is made up of 14 amino acids. From germline, CDR1 is GTSNPN and CDR2 SVGIG (reference sequence). Trimming pared 2 bases from V and 3 bases from J, leaving 11 bases between. The chain's CDR3 is CAWSRQAVYNEQFF. The CDR3 bases are TGTGCCTGGAGTCGCCAAGCGGTCTACAATGAGCAGTTCTTC.

This clonotype appeared a few times. An end of the junction does not agree with germline; a read error may underlie this. V usage is TRBV30 and J usage is TRBJ1-5; D unresolved. This CDR3 has 11 residues. Germline CDR1 is GTSNPN and CDR2 is SVGIG (reference sequence). As DNA, the CDR3 is TGTCCCTGTCGGGCTAATCAGCCCCAGCATTTT. Residues: CPCRANQPQHF.

This clonotype occurred once. The V and J genes are TRBV15 and TRBJ2-7; TRBD2 matches at 7 bases. Germline assignment: CDR1 LNHNV and CDR2 YYDKDF (reference sequence). Trimming cost V 0 bases and J 4 bases; bases outside gene matches: 9. The CDR3 covers 16 residues. The CDR3 sequence: CATSRDSTSGTYEQYF. The CDR3 nucleotides read TGTGCCACCAGCAGAGATAGTACGAGCGGGACGTACGAGCAGTACTTC.

This sequence joins TRBV20-1 and TRBJ1-2, with TRBD1 matching 10 bases. J was trimmed by 6 bases and V by 6 bases; bases with no gene match: 4. Germline-derived CDR1 and CDR2 are DFQATT and SNEGSKA (reference sequence). The CDR3 covers 12 residues. As DNA, the CDR3 is TGCAGTGCCCCTGACAGGGGGCATGGCTACACCTTC. Encoded protein: CSAPDRGHGYTF.

The chain links TRBV15 to TRBJ2-1; D is ambiguous. The ends were cut back, 5 bases at V and 7 bases at J, with 12 bases in the middle. Germline CDR1 is LNHNV and CDR2 is YYDKDF (reference sequence). CDR3 length: 13 residues. The CDR3 sequence is CATSLGGGNEQFF. The CDR3 DNA follows: TGTGCCACCAGCCTGGGCGGTGGGAATGAGCAGTTCTTC.

The chain has TRBV20-1 and TRBJ2-1, with 11 bases matching TRBD2. With V trimmed by 5 bases and J by 10 bases, 10 bases remained unmatched. Per the germline V gene, CDR1 is DFQATT and CDR2 is SNEGSKA (reference sequence). The CDR3 consists of 14 residues. For the CDR3, the DNA is TGCAGTGCTTATCCTAGCGGGGGGTCGCAGGAGCAGTTCTTC. This codes for CSAYPSGGSQEQFF.

The rearrangement joins TRBV7-2 to TRBJ2-2, with TRBD1 matching 11 bases. The J segment lost 0 bases and the V segment lost 5 bases, leaving 17 bases of the junction unmatched. The CDR3 runs 21 residues. CDR1 and CDR2 (germline): SGHTA, FQGNSA. As DNA, the CDR3 is TGTGCCAGCAGCCACATACCGGGACAGGGGGGGTCAGGGACGAACACCGGGGAGCTGTTTTTT. This gives the protein CASSHIPGQGGSGTNTGELFF.

The gene calls are TRBV20-1 and TRBJ2-2; D remains ambiguous. V shed 6 bases and J shed 5 bases, with 19 bases lying between them. CDR1 is DFQATT, CDR2 SNEGSKA, per germline (reference sequence). The CDR3 extends over 15 amino acids. The CDR3 protein is CSAVDGNRRTGELFF. The CDR3 DNA reads TGCAGTGCGGTCGACGGAAACCGAAGGACCGGGGAGCTGTTTTTT.

This clonotype is categorized as medium-sized (0.01 to 0.1%). The V call is TRBV7-6, the J call TRBJ2-7; D is perhaps TRBD2 (6 bases). Trimming pared 5 bases from V and 3 bases from J, leaving 14 bases between. The CDR3 has 14 amino acids. Germline loops: CDR1 SGHVS, CDR2 FNYEAQ. In DNA form, the CDR3 reads TGTGCCAGCAGCCTCGGGAGCCGTAACTACGAGCAGTACTTC. Translation: CASSLGSRNYEQYF.